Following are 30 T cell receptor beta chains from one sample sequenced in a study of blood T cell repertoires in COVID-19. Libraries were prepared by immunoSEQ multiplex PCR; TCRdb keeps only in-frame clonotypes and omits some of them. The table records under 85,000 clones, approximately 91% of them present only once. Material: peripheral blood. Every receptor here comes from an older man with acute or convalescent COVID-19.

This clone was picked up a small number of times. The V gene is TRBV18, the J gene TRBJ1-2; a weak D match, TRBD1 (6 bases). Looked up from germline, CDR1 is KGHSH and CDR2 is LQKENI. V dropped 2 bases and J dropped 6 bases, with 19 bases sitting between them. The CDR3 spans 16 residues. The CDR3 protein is CASSPTNTGLIDGYTF. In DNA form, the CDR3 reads TGTGCCAGCTCACCAACTAATACAGGGTTAATCGATGGCTACACCTTC. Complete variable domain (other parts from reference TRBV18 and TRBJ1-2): NAGVMQNPRHLVRRRGQEARLRCSPMKGHSHVYWYRQLPEEGLKFMVYLQKENIIDESGMPKERFSAEFPKEGPSILRIQQVVRGDSAAYFCASSPTNTGLIDGYTFGSGTRLTVV.

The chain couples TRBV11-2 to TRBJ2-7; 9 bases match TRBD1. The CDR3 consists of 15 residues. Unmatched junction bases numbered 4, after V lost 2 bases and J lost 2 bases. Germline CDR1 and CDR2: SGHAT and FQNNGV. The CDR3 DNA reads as TGTGCCAGCAGCTTAAAGGGGACAGGGCCCTACGAGCAGTACTTC. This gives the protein CASSLKGTGPYEQYF. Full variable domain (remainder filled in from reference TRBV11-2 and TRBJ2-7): EAGVAQSPRYKIIEKRQSVAFWCNPISGHATLYWYQQILGQGPKLLIQFQNNGVVDDSQLPKDRFSAERLKGVDSTLKIQPAKLEDSAVYLCASSLKGTGPYEQYFGPGTRLTVT.

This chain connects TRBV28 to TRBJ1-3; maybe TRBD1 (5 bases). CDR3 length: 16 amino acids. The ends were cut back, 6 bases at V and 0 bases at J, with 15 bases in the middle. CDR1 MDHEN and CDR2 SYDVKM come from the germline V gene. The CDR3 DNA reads TGTGCCAGCAGCTCCGTGACAGACCCCTCTGGAAACACCATATATTTT. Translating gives CASSSVTDPSGNTIYF.

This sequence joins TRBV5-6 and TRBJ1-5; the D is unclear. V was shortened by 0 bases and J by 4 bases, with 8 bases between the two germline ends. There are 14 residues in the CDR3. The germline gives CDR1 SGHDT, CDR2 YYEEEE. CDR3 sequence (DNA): TGTGCCAGCAGCTTGGGGGCGGGTAATCAGCCCCAGCATTTT. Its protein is CASSLGAGNQPQHF.

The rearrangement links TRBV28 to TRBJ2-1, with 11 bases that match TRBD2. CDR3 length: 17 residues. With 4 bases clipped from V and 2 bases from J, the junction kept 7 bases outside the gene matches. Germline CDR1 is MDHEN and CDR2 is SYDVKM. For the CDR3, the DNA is TGTGCCAGCAGTTCCTACTTAGCGGGAGGGCCCTACAATGAGCAGTTCTTC. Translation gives CASSSYLAGGPYNEQFF.

CDR3: CASSQELADTQYF. CDR3 nucleotide sequence: TGCGCCAGCAGCCAAGAACTAGCAGATACGCAGTATTTT. The chain combines TRBV4-1 with TRBJ2-3, with D perhaps TRBD2 (5 bases). This CDR3 comprises 13 residues. CDR1 and CDR2 from the germline V gene are MGHRA and YSYEKL. V was trimmed by 0 bases and J by 4 bases, leaving 5 bases between them.

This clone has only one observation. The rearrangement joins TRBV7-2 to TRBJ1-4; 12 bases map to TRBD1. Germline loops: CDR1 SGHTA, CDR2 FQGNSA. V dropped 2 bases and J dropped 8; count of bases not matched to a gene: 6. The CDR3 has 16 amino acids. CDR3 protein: CASSLRLGTGGEKLFF. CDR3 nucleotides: TGTGCCAGCAGCTTACGCTTGGGGACAGGGGGCGAAAAACTGTTTTTT.

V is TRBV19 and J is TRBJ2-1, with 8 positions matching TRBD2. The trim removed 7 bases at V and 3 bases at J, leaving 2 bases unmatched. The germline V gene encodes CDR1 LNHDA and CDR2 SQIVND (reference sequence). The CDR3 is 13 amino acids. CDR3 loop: CASTAGGYNEQFF. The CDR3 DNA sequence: TGTGCCAGTACCGCGGGGGGCTACAATGAGCAGTTCTTC. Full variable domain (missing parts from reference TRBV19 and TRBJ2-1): DGGITQSPKYLFRKEGQNVTLSCEQNLNHDAMYWYRQDPGQGLRLIYYSQIVNDFQKGDIAEGYSVSREKKESFPLTVTSAQKNPTAFYLCASTAGGYNEQFFGPGTRLTVL.

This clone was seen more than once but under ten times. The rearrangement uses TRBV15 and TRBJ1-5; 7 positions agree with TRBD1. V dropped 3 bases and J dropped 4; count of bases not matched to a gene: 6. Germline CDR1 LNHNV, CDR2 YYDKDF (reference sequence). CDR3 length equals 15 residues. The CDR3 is CATSSQQGRNQPQHF. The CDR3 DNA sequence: TGTGCCACCAGCAGTCAACAGGGGAGGAATCAGCCCCAGCATTTT.

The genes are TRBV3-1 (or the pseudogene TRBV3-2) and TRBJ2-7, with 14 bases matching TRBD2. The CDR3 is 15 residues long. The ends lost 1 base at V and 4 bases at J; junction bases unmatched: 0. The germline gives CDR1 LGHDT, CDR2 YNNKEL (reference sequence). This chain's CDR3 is CASSQGLAGGYEQYF. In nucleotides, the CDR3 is TGTGCCAGCAGCCAAGGACTAGCGGGGGGGTACGAGCAGTACTTC.

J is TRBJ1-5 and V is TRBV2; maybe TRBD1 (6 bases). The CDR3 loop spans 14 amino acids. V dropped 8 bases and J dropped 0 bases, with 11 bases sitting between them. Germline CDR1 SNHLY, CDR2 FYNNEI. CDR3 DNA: TGTGCCAGCCAACTGGACAGTAGCAATCAGCCCCAGCATTTT. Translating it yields CASQLDSSNQPQHF.

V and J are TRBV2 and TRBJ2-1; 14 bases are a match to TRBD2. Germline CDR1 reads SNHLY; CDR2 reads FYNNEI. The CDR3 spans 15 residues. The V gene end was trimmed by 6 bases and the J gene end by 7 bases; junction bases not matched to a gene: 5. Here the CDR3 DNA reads TGTGCCAGCAGGGGGACTAGCGGGGGTGGTAATGAGCAGTTCTTC. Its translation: CASRGTSGGGNEQFF.

This CDR3 is CASSYPGVLYGYTF. The CDR3 region has the DNA TGTGCCAGCAGTTACCCGGGGGTGTTATATGGCTACACCTTC. The rearrangement links TRBV6-2 or TRBV6-3 to TRBJ1-2; D might be TRBD1 (5 bases). Germline values: CDR1 MNHEY, CDR2 SVGEGT. V was cut by 2 bases and J by 5 bases, with 12 bases left in between. The CDR3 sequence is 14 residues long.

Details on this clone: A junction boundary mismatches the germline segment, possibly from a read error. The CDR3: CASRLDRLDEAFF. For the CDR3, the DNA is TGTGCCAGCAGATTAGACAGGTTAGATGAAGCTTTCTTT. This chain links TRBV12-3 or TRBV12-4 with TRBJ1-1, with a tentative D call TRBD1 (6 bases). CDR3 length equals 13 residues.

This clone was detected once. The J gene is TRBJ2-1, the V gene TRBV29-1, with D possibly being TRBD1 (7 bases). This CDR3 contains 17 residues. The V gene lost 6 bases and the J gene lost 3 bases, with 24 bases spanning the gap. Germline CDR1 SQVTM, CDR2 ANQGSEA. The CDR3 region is CSVQKDYRQGLYNEQFF. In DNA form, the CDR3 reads TGCAGCGTCCAAAAGGACTATAGACAGGGCCTCTACAATGAGCAGTTCTTC.

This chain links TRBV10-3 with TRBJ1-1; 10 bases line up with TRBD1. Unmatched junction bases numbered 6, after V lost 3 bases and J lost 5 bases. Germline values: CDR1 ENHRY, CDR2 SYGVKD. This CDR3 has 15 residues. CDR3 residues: CAISDRDRGSTEAFF. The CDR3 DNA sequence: TGTGCCATCAGTGACCGGGACAGGGGTTCAACTGAAGCTTTCTTT.

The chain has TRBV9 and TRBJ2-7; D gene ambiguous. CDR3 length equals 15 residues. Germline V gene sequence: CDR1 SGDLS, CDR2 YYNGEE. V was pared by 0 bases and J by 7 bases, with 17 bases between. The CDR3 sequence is CASSVEWFPGEEQYF. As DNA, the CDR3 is TGTGCCAGCAGCGTAGAGTGGTTCCCTGGTGAGGAGCAGTACTTC.

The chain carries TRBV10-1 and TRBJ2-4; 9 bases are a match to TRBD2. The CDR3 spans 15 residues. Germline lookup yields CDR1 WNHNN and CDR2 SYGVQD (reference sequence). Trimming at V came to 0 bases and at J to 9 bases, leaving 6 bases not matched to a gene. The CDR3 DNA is TGCGCCAGCAGTGAGTCGGGCGGCGGGAGGGGCATTCAGTACTTC. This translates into CASSESGGGRGIQYF.

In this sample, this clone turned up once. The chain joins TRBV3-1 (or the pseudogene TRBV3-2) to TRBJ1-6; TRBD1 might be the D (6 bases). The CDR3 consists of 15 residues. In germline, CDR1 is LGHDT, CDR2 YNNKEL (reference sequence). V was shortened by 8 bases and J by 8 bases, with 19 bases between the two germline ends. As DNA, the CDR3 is TGTGCCAGCTCCTCCGGGACAAGCCCATATTCACCCCTCCACTTT. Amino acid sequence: CASSSGTSPYSPLHF.

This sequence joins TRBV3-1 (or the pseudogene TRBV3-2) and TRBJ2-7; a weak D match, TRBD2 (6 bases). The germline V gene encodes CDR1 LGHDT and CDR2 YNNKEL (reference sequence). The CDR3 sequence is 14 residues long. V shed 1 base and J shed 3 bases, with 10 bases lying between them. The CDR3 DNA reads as TGTGCCAGCAGCCAAGGGGCTAGCGTCTACGAGCAGTACTTC. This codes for CASSQGASVYEQYF.

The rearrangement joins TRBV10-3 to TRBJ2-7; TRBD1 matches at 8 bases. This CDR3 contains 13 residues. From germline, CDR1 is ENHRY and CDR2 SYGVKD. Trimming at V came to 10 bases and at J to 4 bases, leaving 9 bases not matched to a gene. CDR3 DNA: TGTGCCACAACGGACAGGGCCGGATACGAGCAGTACTTC. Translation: CATTDRAGYEQYF.

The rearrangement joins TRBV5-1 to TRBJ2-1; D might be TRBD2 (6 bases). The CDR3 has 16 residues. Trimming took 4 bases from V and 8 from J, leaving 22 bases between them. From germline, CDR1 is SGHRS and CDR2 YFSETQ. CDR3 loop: CASSPRGALGSHEQFF. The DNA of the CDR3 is TGCGCCAGCAGCCCGCGCGGGGCCCTAGGCTCTCATGAGCAGTTCTTC.

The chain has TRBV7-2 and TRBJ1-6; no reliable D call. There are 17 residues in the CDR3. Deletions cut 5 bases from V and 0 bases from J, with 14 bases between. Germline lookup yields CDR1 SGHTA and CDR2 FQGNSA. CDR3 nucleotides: TGTGCCAGCAGCCTCTGGTCCCTAAGCTCCTATAATTCACCCCTCCACTTT. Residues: CASSLWSLSSYNSPLHF.

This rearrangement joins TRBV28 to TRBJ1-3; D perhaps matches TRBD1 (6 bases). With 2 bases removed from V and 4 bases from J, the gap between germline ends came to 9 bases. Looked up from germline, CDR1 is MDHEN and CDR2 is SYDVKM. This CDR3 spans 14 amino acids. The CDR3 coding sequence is TGTGCCAGCAGTTTAGTGCAGGGGGGAAACACCATATATTTT. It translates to CASSLVQGGNTIYF.

DNA for the CDR3: TGTGCCAGCAGTTTATCAGGGGGCTCAGATACGCAGTATTTT. Protein sequence: CASSLSGGSDTQYF. The chain is built from TRBV28 and TRBJ2-3; 8 nucleotides align to TRBD1. V gave up 1 base and J gave up 4 bases; unmatched junction bases: 1. Per the germline V gene, CDR1 is MDHEN and CDR2 is SYDVKM. The CDR3 runs to 14 residues.

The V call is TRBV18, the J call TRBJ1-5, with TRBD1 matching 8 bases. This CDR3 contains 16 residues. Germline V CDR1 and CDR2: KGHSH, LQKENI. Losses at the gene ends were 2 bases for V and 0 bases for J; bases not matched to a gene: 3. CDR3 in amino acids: CASSPGQGYSNQPQHF. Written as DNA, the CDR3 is TGTGCCAGCTCACCAGGACAGGGATATAGCAATCAGCCCCAGCATTTT.

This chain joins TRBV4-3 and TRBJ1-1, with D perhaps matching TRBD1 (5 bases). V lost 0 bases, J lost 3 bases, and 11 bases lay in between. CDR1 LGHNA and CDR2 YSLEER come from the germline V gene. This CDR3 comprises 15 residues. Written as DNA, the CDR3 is TGCGCCAGCAGCCAAGACGCGGGGGTTGACACTGAAGCTTTCTTT. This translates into CASSQDAGVDTEAFF.

The chain's CDR3 is CASSGSTSGTDTQYF. CDR3 DNA: TGCGCCAGCAGTGGGTCGACTAGCGGCACAGATACGCAGTATTTT. This chain connects TRBV10-1 to TRBJ2-3; 8 nucleotides match TRBD2. Unmatched junction bases numbered 4, after V lost 4 bases and J lost 1 base. The CDR3 extends over 15 amino acids. Germline V CDR1 and CDR2: WNHNN, SYGVQD (reference sequence).

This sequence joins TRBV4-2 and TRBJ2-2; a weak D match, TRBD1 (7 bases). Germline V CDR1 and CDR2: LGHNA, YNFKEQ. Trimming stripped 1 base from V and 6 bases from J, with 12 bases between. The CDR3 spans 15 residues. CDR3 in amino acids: CASSQGQGEAGELFF. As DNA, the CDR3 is TGTGCCAGCAGCCAAGGGCAGGGGGAGGCCGGGGAGCTGTTTTTT.

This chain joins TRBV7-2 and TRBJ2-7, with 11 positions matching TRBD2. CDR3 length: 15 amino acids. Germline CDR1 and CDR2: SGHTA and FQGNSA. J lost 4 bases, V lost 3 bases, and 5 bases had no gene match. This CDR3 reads CASSFSGGAGYEQYF. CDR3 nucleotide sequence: TGTGCCAGCAGCTTTAGCGGGGGGGCCGGGTACGAGCAGTACTTC.